One and the same sample provided the 11 T cell receptor beta chains below, sequenced in a study of shared clonotypes between healthy human individuals. Here immunoSEQ multiplex PCR was the method, and the copy in TCRdb shows in-frame clones only, minus some. This table holds 110,000 or so clones, about 62% found once. Sequencing was performed on memory CD8+ T cells sorted from blood. Subset given: CD45RO+ cells pooled with CCR7-negative TemRA cells. These TCRs come from a woman aged 25 to 39 in good health.

Concerning this clone itself: Since a much larger clone is just one base distant, this may be a read error. This CDR3 is also generated by other DNA sequences in the sample. This chain connects TRBV27 to TRBJ2-7; TRBD2 matches 11 bases. Germline-derived CDR1 and CDR2 are MNHEY and SMNVEV (reference sequence). CDR3 length: 15 residues. V shed 0 bases and J 4 bases; nucleotides not matched to a gene: 2. The chain's CDR3 is CASSLSASGRYEQYF. CDR3 bases: TGTGCCAGCAGTTTATCGGCTAGCGGGAGGTACGAGCAGTACTTC.

The chain recombines TRBV4-1 with TRBJ1-2; D is undetermined. CDR1 MGHRA and CDR2 YSYEKL come from the germline V gene. The CDR3 runs to 13 residues. Trimming pared 0 bases from V and 2 bases from J, leaving 4 bases between. Here the CDR3 DNA reads TGCGCCAGCAGCCAAGAAAGGAACTATGGCTACACCTTC. Its translation is CASSQERNYGYTF.

This chain joins TRBV11-2 and TRBJ2-7; a possible D gene is TRBD1 (5 bases). The CDR3 loop spans 15 amino acids. CDR1 is SGHAT, CDR2 FQNNGV, per germline. Trimming cost V 5 bases and J 3 bases, with 17 bases left between them. The CDR3 coding sequence is TGTGCCAGCAGCACACGAGCCGGACAAGACTACGAGCAGTACTTC. Its translation is CASSTRAGQDYEQYF.

V and J are TRBV28 and TRBJ1-1; 8 bases map to TRBD1. This CDR3 comprises 13 residues. In germline, CDR1 is MDHEN, CDR2 SYDVKM. J lost 7 bases, V lost 2 bases, and 3 bases had no gene match. The CDR3 region is CASSLRQGLEAFF. The CDR3 nucleotides are TGTGCCAGCAGTTTACGACAGGGGCTTGAAGCTTTCTTT.

This chain uses TRBV18 with TRBJ2-7, with 10 bases fitting TRBD2. Germline V CDR1 and CDR2: KGHSH, LQKENI. Trimming at V came to 1 base and at J to 0 bases, leaving 6 bases not matched to a gene. CDR3 length equals 17 residues. The CDR3 here is CASSPRTSGMSSYEQYF. CDR3 coding DNA: TGTGCCAGCTCACCACGAACTAGCGGGATGAGCTCCTACGAGCAGTACTTC.

There are a few counts of this clone. V is TRBV5-6 and J is TRBJ1-1; perhaps TRBD1 as D (6 bases). Germline V gives CDR1 SGHDT, CDR2 YYEEEE. Deletions cut 3 bases from V and 5 bases from J, with 26 bases between. CDR3 size: 18 residues. CDR3 nucleotides: TGTGCCAGCAGCTCCCGGTTGGGGGACATCTCGCATGGGACTGAAGCTTTCTTT. It encodes CASSSRLGDISHGTEAFF.

This chain connects TRBV21-1 to TRBJ1-2. TRBV21-1 is designated a pseudogene. The CDR3 extends over 10 amino acids. The CDR3 DNA reads as TGTGCCAGCCCTAACTATGGCTACACCTTC. Translating it yields CASPNYGYTF.

The table lists this clone with a count of one. The rearrangement joins TRBV5-8 to TRBJ1-5, with D possibly TRBD1 on 5 matching bases. Trimming stripped 0 bases from V and 6 bases from J, with 7 bases between. CDR1 and CDR2 (germline): SGHTS, YDEGEE. The CDR3 consists of 13 residues. The CDR3: CASSLGGFQPQHF. The CDR3 nucleotides are TGTGCCAGCAGCTTGGGGGGGTTTCAGCCCCAGCATTTT.

The CDR3 DNA reads TGTGCCAGCCTCGGGACAGGGCACAATGAGCAGTTCTTC. It yields the protein CASLGTGHNEQFF. The chain carries TRBV5-4 and TRBJ2-1, with 9 bases identical to TRBD1. The CDR3 consists of 13 residues. The V segment lost 7 bases and the J segment 5 bases; nucleotides outside the gene matches: 4. Germline CDR1 reads SGHNT; CDR2 reads YYREEE (reference sequence).

The J gene is TRBJ2-2, the V gene TRBV5-4; the match to TRBD2 covers 9 bases. J lost 2 bases, V lost 7 bases, and 15 bases had no gene match. Per the germline V gene, CDR1 is SGHNT and CDR2 is YYREEE (reference sequence). CDR3 length: 18 residues. Written as DNA, the CDR3 is TGTGCCAGCCACTTCGGAGTGTTGGGACTAGCTAACACCGGGGAGCTGTTTTTT. This codes for CASHFGVLGLANTGELFF. Full variable domain (remainder filled in from reference TRBV5-4 and TRBJ2-2): ETGVTQSPTHLIKTRGQQVTLRCSSQSGHNTVSWYQQALGQGPQFIFQYYREEENGRGNFPPRFSGLQFPNYSSELNVNALELDDSALYLCASHFGVLGLANTGELFFGEGSRLTVL.

In this sample, this clone turned up a few times. The chain employs TRBV7-6 and TRBJ2-7; 7 nucleotides line up with TRBD2. The V segment lost 5 bases and the J segment 3 bases; nucleotides outside the gene matches: 4. Germline assignment: CDR1 SGHVS and CDR2 FNYEAQ. This CDR3 is 13 amino acids long. DNA of the CDR3: TGTGCCAGCAGCGACCTAGCGGACTACGAGCAGTACTTC. Translating it yields CASSDLADYEQYF.